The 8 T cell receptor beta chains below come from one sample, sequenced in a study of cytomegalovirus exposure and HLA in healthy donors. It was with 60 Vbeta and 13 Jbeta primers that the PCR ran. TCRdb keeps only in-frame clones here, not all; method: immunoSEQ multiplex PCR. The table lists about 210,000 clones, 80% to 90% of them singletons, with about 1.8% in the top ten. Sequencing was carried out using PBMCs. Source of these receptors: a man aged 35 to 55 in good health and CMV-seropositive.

In nucleotides, the CDR3 is TGTGCCAGCAGCGTCTCCGGGACAGGGTCTAACTATGGCTACACCTTC. It yields the protein CASSVSGTGSNYGYTF. V is TRBV9 and J is TRBJ1-2; 9 bases agree with TRBD1. The V and J ends lost 2 bases and 0 bases, in that order; junction bases with no gene match: 5. The CDR3 has 16 residues. Germline V gives CDR1 SGDLS, CDR2 YYNGEE.

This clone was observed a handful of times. CDR3 sequence: CASSDGSGRLKETQYF. The CDR3 DNA sequence: TGTGCCAGCAGTGACGGTAGCGGGAGGCTAAAAGAGACCCAGTACTTC. V is TRBV6-1 and J is TRBJ2-5; 10 nucleotides agree with TRBD2. Trimming cost V 3 bases and J 3 bases; bases outside gene matches: 7. CDR1 and CDR2 from the germline V gene are MNHNS and SASEGT. The CDR3 extends over 16 amino acids.

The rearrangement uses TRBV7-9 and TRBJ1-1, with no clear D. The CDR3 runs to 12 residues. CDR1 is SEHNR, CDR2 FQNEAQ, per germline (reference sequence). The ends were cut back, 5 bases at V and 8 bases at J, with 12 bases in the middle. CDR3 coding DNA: TGTGCCAGCAGCCCCCTTTGGGCGGAAGCTTTCTTT. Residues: CASSPLWAEAFF.

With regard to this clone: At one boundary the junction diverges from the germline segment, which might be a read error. The CDR3: CSSSLDVTGSVGELFF. The CDR3 region has the DNA TGTTCCAGCAGCTTAGACGTGACAGGGTCGGTCGGGGAGCTGTTTTTT. This chain joins TRBV7-9 and TRBJ2-2; 7 bases line up with TRBD1. Per germline, CDR1 SEHNR and CDR2 FQNEAQ (reference sequence). The CDR3 is 16 amino acids.

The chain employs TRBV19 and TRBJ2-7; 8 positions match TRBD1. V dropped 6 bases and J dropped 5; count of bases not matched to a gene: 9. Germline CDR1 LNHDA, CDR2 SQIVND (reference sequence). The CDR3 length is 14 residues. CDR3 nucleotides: TGTGCCAGTAGCGCAGGGGGCTTTCCCGACGAGCAGTACTTC. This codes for CASSAGGFPDEQYF.

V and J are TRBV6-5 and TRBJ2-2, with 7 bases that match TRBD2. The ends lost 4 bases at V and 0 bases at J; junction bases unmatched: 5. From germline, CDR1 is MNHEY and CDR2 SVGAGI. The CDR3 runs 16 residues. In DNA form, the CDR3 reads TGTGCCAGCAGTTTCGGGGGGTCCACGAACACCGGGGAGCTGTTTTTT. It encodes CASSFGGSTNTGELFF.

The CDR3 DNA follows: TGTGCCAGCAGCCCGCAACTAGAGTACGAGCAGTACTTC. It is translated as CASSPQLEYEQYF. The chain employs TRBV4-2 and TRBJ2-7, with a weak D call TRBD2 (5 bases). This CDR3 has 13 amino acids. CDR1 and CDR2 from the germline V gene are LGHNA and YNFKEQ. The ends were cut back, 4 bases at V and 4 bases at J, with 11 bases in the middle.

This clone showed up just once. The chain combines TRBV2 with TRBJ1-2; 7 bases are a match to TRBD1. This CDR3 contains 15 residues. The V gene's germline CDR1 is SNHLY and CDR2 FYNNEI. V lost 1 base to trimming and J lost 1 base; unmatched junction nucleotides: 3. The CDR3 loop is CASSEGQGINYGYTF. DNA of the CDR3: TGTGCCAGCAGTGAAGGACAGGGAATTAACTATGGCTACACCTTC. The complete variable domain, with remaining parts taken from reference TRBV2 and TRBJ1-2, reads EPEVTQTPSHQVTQMGQEVILRCVPISNHLYFYWYRQILGQKVEFLVSFYNNEISEKSEIFDDQFSVERPDGSNFTLKIRSTKLEDSAMYFCASSEGQGINYGYTFGSGTRLTVV.